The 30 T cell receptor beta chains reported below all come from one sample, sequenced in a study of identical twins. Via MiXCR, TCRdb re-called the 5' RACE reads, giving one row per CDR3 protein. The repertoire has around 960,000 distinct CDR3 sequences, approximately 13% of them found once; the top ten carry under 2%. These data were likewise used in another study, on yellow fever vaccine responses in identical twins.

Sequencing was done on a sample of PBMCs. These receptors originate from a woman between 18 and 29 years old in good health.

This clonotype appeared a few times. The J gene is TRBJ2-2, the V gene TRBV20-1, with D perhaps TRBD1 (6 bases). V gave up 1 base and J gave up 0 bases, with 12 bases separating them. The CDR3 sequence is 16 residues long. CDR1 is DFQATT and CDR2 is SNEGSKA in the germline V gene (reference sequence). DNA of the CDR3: TGCAGTGCTAGAGGGGACACCTATTCGAACACCGGGGAGCTGTTTTTT. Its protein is CSARGDTYSNTGELFF.

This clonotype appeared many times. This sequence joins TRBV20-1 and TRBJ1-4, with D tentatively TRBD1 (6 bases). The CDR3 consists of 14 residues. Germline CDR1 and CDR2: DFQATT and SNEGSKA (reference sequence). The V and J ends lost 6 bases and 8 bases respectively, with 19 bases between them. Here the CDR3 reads CSAANRVSLEKLFF. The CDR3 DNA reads TGCAGTGCGGCGAACAGGGTATCTTTGGAAAAACTGTTTTTT.

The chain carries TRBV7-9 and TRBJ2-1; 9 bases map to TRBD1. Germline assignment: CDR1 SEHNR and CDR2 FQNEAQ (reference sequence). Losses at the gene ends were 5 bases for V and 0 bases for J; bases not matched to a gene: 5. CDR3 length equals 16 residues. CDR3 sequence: CASSKGDRVSYNEQFF. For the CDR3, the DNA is TGTGCCAGCAGCAAAGGGGACAGGGTCTCCTACAATGAGCAGTTCTTC.

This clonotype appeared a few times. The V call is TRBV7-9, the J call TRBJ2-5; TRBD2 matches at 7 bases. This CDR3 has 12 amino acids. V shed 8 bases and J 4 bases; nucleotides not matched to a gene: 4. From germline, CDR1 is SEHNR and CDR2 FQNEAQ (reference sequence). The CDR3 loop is CASGRAGETQYF. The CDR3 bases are TGTGCCAGCGGGAGGGCAGGAGAGACCCAGTACTTC. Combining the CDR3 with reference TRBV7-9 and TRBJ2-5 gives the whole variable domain DTGVSQNPRHKITKRGQNVTFRCDPISEHNRLYWYRQTLGQGPEFLTYFQNEAQLEKSRLLSDRFSAERPKGSFSTLEIQRTEQGDSAMYLCASGRAGETQYFGPGTRLLVL.

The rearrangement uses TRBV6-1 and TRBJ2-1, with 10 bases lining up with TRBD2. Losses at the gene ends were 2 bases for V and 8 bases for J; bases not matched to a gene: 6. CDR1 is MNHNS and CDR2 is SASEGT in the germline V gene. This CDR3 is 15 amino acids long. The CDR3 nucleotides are TGTGCCAGCAGTGAATTTGGCAGCGGGAGGGATGAGCAGTTCTTC. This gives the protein CASSEFGSGRDEQFF.

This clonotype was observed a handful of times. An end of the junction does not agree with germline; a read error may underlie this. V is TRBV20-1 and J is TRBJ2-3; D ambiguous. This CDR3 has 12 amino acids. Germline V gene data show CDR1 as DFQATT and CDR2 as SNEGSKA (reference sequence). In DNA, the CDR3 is TGCAGTGCCAGAGATAAACGCCTCGAGCAGTATTTT. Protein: CSARDKRLEQYF.

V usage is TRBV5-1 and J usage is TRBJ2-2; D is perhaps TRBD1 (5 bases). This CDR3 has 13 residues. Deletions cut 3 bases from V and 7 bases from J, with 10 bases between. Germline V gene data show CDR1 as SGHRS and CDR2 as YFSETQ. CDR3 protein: CASSSDMLGELFF. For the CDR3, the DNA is TGCGCCAGCAGCTCGGACATGCTCGGGGAGCTGTTTTTT.

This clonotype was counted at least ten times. CDR3 in DNA: TGTGCCAGCAGGGATGGGACAGCATACGAGCAGTACTTC. It yields the protein CASRDGTAYEQYF. The rearrangement joins TRBV2 to TRBJ2-7; the match to TRBD1 covers 7 bases. The CDR3 contains 13 residues. Germline V gene data show CDR1 as SNHLY and CDR2 as FYNNEI. The ends lost 6 bases at V and 4 bases at J; junction bases unmatched: 6. The full variable domain, its missing parts supplied by reference TRBV2 and TRBJ2-7, is EPEVTQTPSHQVTQMGQEVILRCVPISNHLYFYWYRQILGQKVEFLVSFYNNEISEKSEIFDDQFSVERPDGSNFTLKIRSTKLEDSAMYFCASRDGTAYEQYFGPGTRLTVT.

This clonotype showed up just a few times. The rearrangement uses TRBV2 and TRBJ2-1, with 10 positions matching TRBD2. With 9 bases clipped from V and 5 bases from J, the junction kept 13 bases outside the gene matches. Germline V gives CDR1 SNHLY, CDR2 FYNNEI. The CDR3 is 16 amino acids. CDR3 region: CAREGASGSINNEQFF. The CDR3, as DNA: TGTGCCAGGGAGGGTGCTAGCGGGAGTATCAACAATGAGCAGTTCTTC.

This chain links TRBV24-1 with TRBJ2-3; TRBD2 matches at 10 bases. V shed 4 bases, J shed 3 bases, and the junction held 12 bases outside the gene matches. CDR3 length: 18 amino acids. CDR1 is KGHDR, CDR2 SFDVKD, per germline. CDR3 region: CATSDPPGASGSTDTQYF. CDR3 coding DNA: TGTGCCACCAGTGACCCTCCCGGAGCTAGCGGGAGTACAGATACGCAGTATTTT.

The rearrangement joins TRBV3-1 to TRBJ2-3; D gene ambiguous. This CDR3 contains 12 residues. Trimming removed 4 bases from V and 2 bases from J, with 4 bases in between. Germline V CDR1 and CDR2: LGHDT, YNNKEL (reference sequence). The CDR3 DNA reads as TGTGCCAGCAGCCGACACACAGATACGCAGTATTTT. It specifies CASSRHTDTQYF.

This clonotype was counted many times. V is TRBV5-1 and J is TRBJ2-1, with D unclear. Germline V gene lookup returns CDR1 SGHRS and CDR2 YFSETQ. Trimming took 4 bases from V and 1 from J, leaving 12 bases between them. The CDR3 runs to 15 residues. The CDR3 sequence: CASSPAVGSYNEQFF. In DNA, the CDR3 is TGCGCCAGCAGCCCCGCCGTGGGATCCTACAATGAGCAGTTCTTC.

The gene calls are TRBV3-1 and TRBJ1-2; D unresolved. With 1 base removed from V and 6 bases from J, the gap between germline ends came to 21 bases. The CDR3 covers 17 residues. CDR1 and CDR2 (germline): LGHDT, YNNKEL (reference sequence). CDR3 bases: TGTGCCAGCAGCCAAGTTGTTAATTCCAGACGCGTTAATGGCTACACCTTC. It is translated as CASSQVVNSRRVNGYTF.

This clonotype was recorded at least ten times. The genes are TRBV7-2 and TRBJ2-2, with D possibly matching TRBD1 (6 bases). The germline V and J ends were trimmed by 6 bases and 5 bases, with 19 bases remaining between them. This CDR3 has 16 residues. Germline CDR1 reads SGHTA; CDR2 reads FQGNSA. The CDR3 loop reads CASSRSGTSFTGELFF. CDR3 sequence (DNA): TGTGCCAGCAGTCGTTCCGGGACAAGCTTTACCGGGGAGCTGTTTTTT.

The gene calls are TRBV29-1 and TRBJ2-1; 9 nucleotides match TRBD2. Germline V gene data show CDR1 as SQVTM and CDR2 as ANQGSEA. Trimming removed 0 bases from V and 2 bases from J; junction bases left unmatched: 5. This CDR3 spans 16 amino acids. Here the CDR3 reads CSVEDLGTSTYNEQFF. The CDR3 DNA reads TGCAGCGTTGAAGATCTTGGGACTAGCACCTACAATGAGCAGTTCTTC.

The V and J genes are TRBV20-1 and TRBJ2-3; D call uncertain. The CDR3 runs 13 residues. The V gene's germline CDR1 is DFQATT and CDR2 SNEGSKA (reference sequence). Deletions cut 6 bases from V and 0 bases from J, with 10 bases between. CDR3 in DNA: TGCAGTGCCGACCACTCTAGCACAGATACGCAGTATTTT. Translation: CSADHSSTDTQYF.

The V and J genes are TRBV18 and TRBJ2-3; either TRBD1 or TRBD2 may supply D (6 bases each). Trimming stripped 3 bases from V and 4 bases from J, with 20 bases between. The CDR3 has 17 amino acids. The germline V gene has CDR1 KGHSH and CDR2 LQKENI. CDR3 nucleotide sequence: TGTGCCAGCTCACCCCCTAACAGGGAGGTTATACCAGATACGCAGTATTTT. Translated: CASSPPNREVIPDTQYF.

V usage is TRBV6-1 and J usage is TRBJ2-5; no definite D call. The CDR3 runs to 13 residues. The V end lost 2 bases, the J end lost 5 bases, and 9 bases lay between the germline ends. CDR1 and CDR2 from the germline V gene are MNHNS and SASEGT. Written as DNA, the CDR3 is TGTGCCAGCAGTGAATATGGGTCCGAGACCCAGTACTTC. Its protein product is CASSEYGSETQYF.

CDR3 loop: CASSPDTGFYNEQFF. The CDR3 nucleotides read TGCGCCAGCAGCCCAGATACGGGGTTCTACAATGAGCAGTTCTTC. The chain links TRBV5-1 to TRBJ2-1, with a possible D match to TRBD2 (5 bases). CDR1 is SGHRS and CDR2 is YFSETQ in the germline V gene. The V gene lost 4 bases and the J gene lost 3 bases, with 14 bases spanning the gap. CDR3 length: 15 residues.

The CDR3 nucleotides are TGCGCCAGCACCCGGACGGCCGACACCGGGGAGCTGTTTTTT. Its translation: CASTRTADTGELFF. The rearrangement joins TRBV5-1 to TRBJ2-2; D ambiguous. The CDR3 contains 14 residues. The ends were cut back, 6 bases at V and 3 bases at J, with 12 bases in the middle. CDR1 SGHRS and CDR2 YFSETQ come from the germline V gene. Looking up the rest from reference TRBV5-1 and TRBJ2-2 gives the full variable domain: KAGVTQTPRYLIKTRGQQVTLSCSPISGHRSVSWYQQTPGQGLQFLFEYFSETQRNKGNFPGRFSGRQFSNSRSEMNVSTLELGDSALYLCASTRTADTGELFFGEGSRLTVL.

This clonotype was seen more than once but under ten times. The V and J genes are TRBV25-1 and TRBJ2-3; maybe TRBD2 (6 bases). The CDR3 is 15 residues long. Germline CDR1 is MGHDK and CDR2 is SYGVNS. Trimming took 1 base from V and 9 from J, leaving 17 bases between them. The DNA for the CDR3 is TGTGCCAGCAGTGAATCGGGCTACCAGGAGGGGACGCAGTATTTT. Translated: CASSESGYQEGTQYF. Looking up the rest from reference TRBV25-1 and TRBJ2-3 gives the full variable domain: EADIYQTPRYLVIGTGKKITLECSQTMGHDKMYWYQQDPGMELHLIHYSYGVNSTEKGDLSSESTVSRIRTEHFPLTLESARPSHTSQYLCASSESGYQEGTQYFGPGTRLTVL.

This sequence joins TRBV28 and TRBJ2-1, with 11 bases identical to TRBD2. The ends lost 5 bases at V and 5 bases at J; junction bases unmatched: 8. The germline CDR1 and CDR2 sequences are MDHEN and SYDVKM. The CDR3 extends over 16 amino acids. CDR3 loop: CASSPIAGGRDNEQFF. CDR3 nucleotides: TGTGCCAGCAGTCCGATAGCGGGGGGGCGGGACAATGAGCAGTTCTTC.

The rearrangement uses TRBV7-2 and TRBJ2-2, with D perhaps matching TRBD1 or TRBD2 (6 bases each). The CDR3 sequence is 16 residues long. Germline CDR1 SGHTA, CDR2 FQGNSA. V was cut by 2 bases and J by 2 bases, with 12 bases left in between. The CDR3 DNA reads TGTGCCAGCAGCTTAAGGGGGGCCCTTAACACCGGGGAGCTGTTTTTT. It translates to CASSLRGALNTGELFF.

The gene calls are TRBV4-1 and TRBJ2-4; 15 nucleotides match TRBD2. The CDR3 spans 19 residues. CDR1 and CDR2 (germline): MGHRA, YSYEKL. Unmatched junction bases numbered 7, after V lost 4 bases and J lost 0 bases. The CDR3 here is CASSLGLAGGPIAKNIQYF. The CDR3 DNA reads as TGCGCCAGCAGCCTAGGACTAGCGGGGGGGCCTATAGCCAAAAACATTCAGTACTTC.

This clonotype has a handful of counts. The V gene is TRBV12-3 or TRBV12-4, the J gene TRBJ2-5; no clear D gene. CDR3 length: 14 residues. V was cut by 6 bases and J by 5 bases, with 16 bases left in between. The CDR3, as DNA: TGTGCCAGCAGCATATGGTCGAGACCCGAGACCCAGTACTTC. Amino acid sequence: CASSIWSRPETQYF.

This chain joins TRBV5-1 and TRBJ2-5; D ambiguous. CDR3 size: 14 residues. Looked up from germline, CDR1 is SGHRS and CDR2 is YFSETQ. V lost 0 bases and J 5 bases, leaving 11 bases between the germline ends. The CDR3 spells CASSLGLVVETQYF. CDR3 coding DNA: TGCGCCAGCAGCTTGGGTTTAGTTGTGGAGACCCAGTACTTC.

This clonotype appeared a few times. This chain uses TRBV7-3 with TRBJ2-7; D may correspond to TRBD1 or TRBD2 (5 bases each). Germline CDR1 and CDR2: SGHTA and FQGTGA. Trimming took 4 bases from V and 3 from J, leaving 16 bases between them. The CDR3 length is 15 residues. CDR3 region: CASSSRGTDLYEQYF. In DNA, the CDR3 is TGTGCCAGCAGCTCAAGAGGGACCGATCTCTACGAGCAGTACTTC.

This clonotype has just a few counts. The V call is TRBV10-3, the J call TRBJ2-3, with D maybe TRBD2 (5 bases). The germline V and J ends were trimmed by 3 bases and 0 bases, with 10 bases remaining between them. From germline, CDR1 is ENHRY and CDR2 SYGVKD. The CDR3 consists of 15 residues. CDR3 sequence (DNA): TGTGCCATCAGTGATAGAGGGATTAGCACAGATACGCAGTATTTT. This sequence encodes CAISDRGISTDTQYF.

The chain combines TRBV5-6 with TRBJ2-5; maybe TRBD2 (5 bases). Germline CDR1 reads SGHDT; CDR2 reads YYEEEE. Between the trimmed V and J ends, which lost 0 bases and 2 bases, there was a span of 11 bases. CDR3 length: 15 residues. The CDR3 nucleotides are TGTGCCAGCAGCTTGGGACGAGGGATTCAAGAGACCCAGTACTTC. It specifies CASSLGRGIQETQYF.

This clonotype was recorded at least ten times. The CDR3 coding sequence is TGCAGTGCTAGAGATCTACGTACTAGCGGGAGTTACAATGAGCAGTTCTTC. Protein product: CSARDLRTSGSYNEQFF. The chain combines TRBV20-1 with TRBJ2-1, with 11 bases that match TRBD2. Germline V lookup: CDR1 DFQATT, CDR2 SNEGSKA (reference sequence). V dropped 0 bases and J dropped 4; count of bases not matched to a gene: 8. There are 17 residues in the CDR3.